This T cell receptor beta chain emerged from a study of CD8 T cells in Susac syndrome. The ends were cut back, 2 bases at V and 11 bases at J, with 15 bases in the middle. Looked up from germline, CDR1 is GTSNPN and CDR2 is SVGIG (reference sequence). The CDR3 sequence is 12 residues long. Reverse transcription of about 0.5 to 1 ug RNA was carried out with random hexamers. MiXCR was run by TCRdb on the immunoSEQ multiplex PCR reads, yielding one entry per CDR3 protein. There are about 300,000 distinct CDR3 sequences in the sample; under 95% occur only once, and more than 0.06% lies in the top ten. The material sequenced was CD4+ T cells from PBMCs. The clonotype originates from a human donor with multiple sclerosis. V usage is TRBV30 and J usage is TRBJ1-1; a weak D match, TRBD1 (6 bases). CDR3 protein: CAWSPRGGLAFF. In DNA, the CDR3 is TGTGCCTGGAGTCCACGCGGGGGCCTGGCTTTCTTT.